The text below deals with one TCR beta chain. Its antigen is as yet unknown. Unique molecular identifiers were incorporated when the TCRbeta library was constructed. MiXCR, applied by TCRdb to the PCR reads, yields one record per CDR3 protein. The sample records more than 400,000 distinct CDR3 sequences, 10% to 12% being singletons. Germline CDR1 is MNHNS and CDR2 is SASEGT. The CDR3 sequence is 13 residues long. Trimming pared 8 bases from V and 5 bases from J, leaving 15 bases between. The data originate from a study of T-cell reconstitution after alpha-beta-depleted transplantation in children. Overall study results and limits: Certain patients had high TCRbeta diversity at day 60, and it came from recipient T cells and thymic progenitors that survived.

This receptor was taken from a female patient aged 2-15 years who had a stem cell transplant for aplastic anemia, so the T cells may come from the graft donor. The source was PBMCs, mostly from graft donor cells, collected 180 days after TCRalphabeta/CD19-depleted stem cell transplant. V and J are TRBV6-1 and TRBJ2-5; D gene ambiguous. CDR3 in DNA: TGTGCCAGCGCCCGTCTTCGTGGGGAGACCCAGTACTTC. Its protein is CASARLRGETQYF.